The rows below give T cell receptor beta chains drawn from one sample of a study of Tregs in tolerant kidney transplant recipients. Generated by immunoSEQ multiplex PCR, the TCRdb table keeps only in-frame clones and is missing some. The sample lists approximately 65,000 clones; 84% were seen once. The specimen sequenced was CD4+ T cells from blood. The receptors were sampled from a human donor in good health. Both conserved end residues are part of each CDR3. D genes are given only for firm matches. The size field is filled for only some rows; it gives once, few, many or a size class.

D: .
V: TRBV4-3
size: once
J: TRBJ2-1
DNA: TGCGCCAGCAGCCAAGACCACGCCCCCGGGATCAATGAGCAGTTCTTC
CDR3: CASSQDHAPGINEQFF

D: .
V: TRBV11-3
size: .
J: TRBJ1-1
DNA: TGTGCCAGCAGCTTATTTTCCGACACTGAAGCTTTCTTT
CDR3: CASSLFSDTEAFF

D: .
V: TRBV27
size: .
J: TRBJ2-2
DNA: TGTGCCAGCAGAATCAAGCCCAACACCGGGGAGCTGTTTTTT
CDR3: CASRIKPNTGELFF

D: .
V: TRBV9
size: few
J: TRBJ1-5
DNA: TGTGCCAGCAGCGAGTCCAGCGGTTGGCAGCCCCAGCATTTT
CDR3: CASSESSGWQPQHF

D: .
V: TRBV28
size: .
J: TRBJ1-1
DNA: TGTGCCAGCAGTTTCCCCCTTTCCGAAGCTTTCTTT
CDR3: CASSFPLSEAFF

D: TRBD1
V: TRBV7-9
size: .
J: TRBJ1-2
DNA: TGTGCCAGCAGCTCTGGACAGGGGAATAACTATGGCTACACCTTC
CDR3: CASSSGQGNNYGYTF

D: TRBD1
V: TRBV6-6
size: .
J: TRBJ1-4
DNA: TGTGCCAGCAGCCCGGGACAGGGGACCGAAAAACTGTTTTTT
CDR3: CASSPGQGTEKLFF

D: TRBD1
V: TRBV2
size: .
J: TRBJ2-1
DNA: TGTGCCAGCAGTGAAGACGCACAGGGGGCGCGCTATGAGCAGTTCTTC
CDR3: CASSEDAQGARYEQFF

D: TRBD1
V: TRBV5-1
size: .
J: TRBJ2-2
DNA: TGCGCCAGCAGCCGGGACAGGGGATTTAACACCGGGGAGCTGTTTTTT
CDR3: CASSRDRGFNTGELFF

D: .
V: TRBV7-3
size: .
J: TRBJ2-5
DNA: TGTGCCAGCAGCGCGCGGGGAGAAGAGACCCAGTACTTC
CDR3: CASSARGEETQYF

D: .
V: TRBV11-2
size: .
J: TRBJ2-5
DNA: TGTGCCAGCAGCTTAGGTATAGCACGAGAGACCCAGTACTTC
CDR3: CASSLGIARETQYF

D: .
V: TRBV20-1
size: .
J: TRBJ2-1
DNA: TGCAGTGCTGATAGGACCAATGAGCAGTTCTTC
CDR3: CSADRTNEQFF

D: .
V: TRBV7-2
size: .
J: TRBJ2-5
DNA: TGTGCCAGCAGCTCGTTGCCACTAGGGAGTTACGGCGAGACCCAGTACTTC
CDR3: CASSSLPLGSYGETQYF

D: TRBD1
V: TRBV19
size: .
J: TRBJ2-3
DNA: TGTGCCAGTAGCCCTGGACAGGCGATGCCGGATACGCAGTATTTT
CDR3: CASSPGQAMPDTQYF

D: .
V: TRBV5-6
size: .
J: TRBJ2-1
DNA: TGTGCCAGCAGCCATACCGGACAGTGGGGACCCTACAATGAGCAGTTCTTC
CDR3: CASSHTGQWGPYNEQFF

D: TRBD2
V: TRBV2
size: .
J: TRBJ2-7
DNA: TGTGCCAGCAGCCGTGTAATAGCGGGGGGGCCAAAGAACGAGCAGTACTTC
CDR3: CASSRVIAGGPKNEQYF